A selection of T cell receptor beta chains follows, all from one sample in a study of response to subunit inactivated influenza vaccine. TCRdb reprocessed the RT-PCR reads with MiXCR, giving one entry per CDR3 protein. The sample has roughly 190,000 distinct CDR3 sequences, around 12% seen once; the top ten hold about 31%. The same data also went into a second study, on T cells expressing NK-cell markers.

This sample comprised CD8+ T cells sorted from PBMCs, obtained roughly 13 days after vaccination. The receptor source for this set is a man aged 50 to 59 who received an inactivated influenza vaccine. Both conserved end residues are part of each CDR3. The order of the fields is D gene, clone size, J gene, V gene, CDR3 protein, CDR3 DNA. D genes are given only for firm matches. Clone size, where shown, is once, few, many, or a class for clones that have expanded.

D gene: TRBD1; clone size: few; J gene: TRBJ2-1; V gene: TRBV7-9; CDR3 protein: CASRPLTGAYNEQFF; CDR3 DNA: TGTGCCAGCAGACCATTGACAGGGGCCTACAATGAGCAGTTCTTC
D gene: NA; clone size: few; J gene: TRBJ2-2; V gene: TRBV28; CDR3 protein: CASNYPPGNTGELFF; CDR3 DNA: TGTGCCAGCAACTACCCCCCCGGGAACACCGGGGAGCTGTTTTTT
D gene: TRBD2; clone size: NA; J gene: TRBJ2-1; V gene: TRBV30; CDR3 protein: CAWSSRGSSYNEQFF; CDR3 DNA: TGTGCCTGGAGTTCGCGGGGGAGTTCCTACAATGAGCAGTTCTTC
D gene: NA; clone size: NA; J gene: TRBJ2-1; V gene: TRBV6-2/TRBV6-3; CDR3 protein: CASSYSHPSSYNEQFF; CDR3 DNA: TGTGCCAGCAGTTACTCTCACCCGAGCTCCTACAATGAGCAGTTCTTC
D gene: NA; clone size: few; J gene: TRBJ1-1; V gene: TRBV4-3; CDR3 protein: CASSQAAGASTEAFF; CDR3 DNA: TGCGCCAGCAGCCAAGCGGCAGGGGCCAGCACTGAAGCTTTCTTT
D gene: NA; clone size: many; J gene: TRBJ2-1; V gene: TRBV27; CDR3 protein: CASSLLDSYNEQFF; CDR3 DNA: TGTGCCAGCAGTTTACTGGACTCCTACAATGAGCAGTTCTTC
D gene: TRBD2; clone size: NA; J gene: TRBJ2-1; V gene: TRBV24-1; CDR3 protein: CATSDPRLAGAPSSYNEQFF; CDR3 DNA: TGTGCCACCAGTGATCCCCGACTAGCGGGGGCGCCCAGCTCCTACAATGAGCAGTTCTTC
D gene: TRBD2; clone size: few; J gene: TRBJ2-1; V gene: TRBV6-1; CDR3 protein: CASSPGGGRYYNEQFF; CDR3 DNA: TGTGCCAGCAGTCCCGGGGGAGGGCGTTACTACAATGAGCAGTTCTTC
D gene: NA; clone size: NA; J gene: TRBJ1-1; V gene: TRBV12-3/TRBV12-4; CDR3 protein: CASSLEPRGTEAFF; CDR3 DNA: TGTGCCAGCAGTCTCGAGCCGCGGGGCACTGAAGCTTTCTTT
D gene: NA; clone size: few; J gene: TRBJ2-7; V gene: TRBV7-8; CDR3 protein: CASTSGLVRASSYEQYF; CDR3 DNA: TGTGCCAGCACCTCAGGGCTCGTCCGGGCGAGCTCCTACGAGCAGTACTTC
D gene: NA; clone size: NA; J gene: TRBJ2-2; V gene: TRBV4-3; CDR3 protein: CASGTEARDGELFF; CDR3 DNA: TGCGCCAGCGGGACGGAGGCTCGGGACGGGGAGCTGTTTTTT
D gene: TRBD2; clone size: few; J gene: TRBJ2-1; V gene: TRBV27; CDR3 protein: CASSLSTSGDYNEQFF; CDR3 DNA: TGTGCCAGCAGTTTATCCACTAGCGGGGACTACAATGAGCAGTTCTTC
D gene: NA; clone size: few; J gene: TRBJ2-3; V gene: TRBV7-2; CDR3 protein: CASSLRVQGHTDTQYF; CDR3 DNA: TGTGCCAGCAGCTTACGGGTCCAGGGCCACACAGATACGCAGTATTTT
D gene: TRBD2; clone size: NA; J gene: TRBJ2-1; V gene: TRBV6-2/TRBV6-3; CDR3 protein: CASSSATSGRGNEQFF; CDR3 DNA: TGTGCCAGCAGTTCCGCGACTAGCGGGAGGGGGAATGAGCAGTTCTTC
D gene: NA; clone size: NA; J gene: TRBJ2-1; V gene: TRBV2; CDR3 protein: CASSEEGSYLYNEQFF; CDR3 DNA: TGTGCCAGCAGTGAGGAGGGGTCCTACCTATACAATGAGCAGTTCTTC
D gene: TRBD2; clone size: few; J gene: TRBJ2-3; V gene: TRBV7-6; CDR3 protein: CASSLVTSGGPDTQYF; CDR3 DNA: TGTGCCAGCAGCTTGGTGACTAGCGGGGGTCCAGATACGCAGTATTTT
D gene: NA; clone size: many; J gene: TRBJ2-7; V gene: TRBV4-3; CDR3 protein: CASSQARSGEQYF; CDR3 DNA: TGCGCCAGCAGCCAAGCGAGATCGGGGGAGCAGTACTTC
D gene: NA; clone size: once; J gene: TRBJ2-3; V gene: TRBV27; CDR3 protein: CASSPSVRGTDTQYF; CDR3 DNA: TGTGCCAGCAGCCCCTCTGTTCGGGGCACAGATACGCAGTATTTT
D gene: TRBD2; clone size: NA; J gene: TRBJ2-7; V gene: TRBV15; CDR3 protein: CATSRDGILAGGPDEQYF; CDR3 DNA: TGTGCCACCAGCAGAGATGGGATACTAGCGGGAGGGCCCGACGAGCAGTACTTC
D gene: NA; clone size: few; J gene: TRBJ2-5; V gene: TRBV29-1; CDR3 protein: CSVEVLGAQETQYF; CDR3 DNA: TGCAGCGTTGAAGTTTTGGGGGCCCAAGAGACCCAGTACTTC
D gene: TRBD1; clone size: NA; J gene: TRBJ1-2; V gene: TRBV6-2/TRBV6-3; CDR3 protein: CASRAGQINYGYTF; CDR3 DNA: TGTGCCAGCAGGGCGGGACAGATTAACTATGGCTACACCTTC
D gene: TRBD2; clone size: few; J gene: TRBJ2-2; V gene: TRBV2; CDR3 protein: CASSVIGRGTGELFF; CDR3 DNA: TGTGCCAGCAGTGTTATAGGGCGGGGGACCGGGGAGCTGTTTTTT
D gene: NA; clone size: NA; J gene: TRBJ2-1; V gene: TRBV28; CDR3 protein: CASTFGRGDEQFF; CDR3 DNA: TGTGCCAGCACTTTCGGCAGGGGTGATGAGCAGTTCTTC
D gene: NA; clone size: many; J gene: TRBJ2-7; V gene: TRBV3-1; CDR3 protein: CASSQDLRSYEQYF; CDR3 DNA: TGTGCCAGCAGCCAAGATCTACGCTCCTACGAGCAGTACTTC
D gene: NA; clone size: NA; J gene: TRBJ2-5; V gene: TRBV4-1; CDR3 protein: CASSQDKVVETQYF; CDR3 DNA: TGCGCCAGCAGCCAAGATAAAGTAGTCGAGACCCAGTACTTC
D gene: NA; clone size: NA; J gene: TRBJ2-7; V gene: TRBV11-2; CDR3 protein: CASSVVVGEQYF; CDR3 DNA: TGTGCCAGCAGCGTGGTTGTCGGGGAGCAGTACTTC
D gene: TRBD1; clone size: NA; J gene: TRBJ2-1; V gene: TRBV13; CDR3 protein: CASSSDRGLLNEQFF; CDR3 DNA: TGTGCCAGCAGCTCGGACAGGGGGCTTCTAAATGAGCAGTTCTTC
D gene: NA; clone size: NA; J gene: TRBJ1-5; V gene: TRBV28; CDR3 protein: CASSLYSGVGQPQHF; CDR3 DNA: TGTGCCAGCAGTTTATATAGTGGGGTTGGTCAGCCCCAGCATTTT
D gene: TRBD2; clone size: NA; J gene: TRBJ2-5; V gene: TRBV28; CDR3 protein: CASSLALAGGQETQYF; CDR3 DNA: TGTGCCAGCAGTCTCGCCCTAGCGGGGGGTCAAGAGACCCAGTACTTC
D gene: NA; clone size: NA; J gene: TRBJ2-7; V gene: TRBV25-1; CDR3 protein: CASSDWWGDEQYF; CDR3 DNA: TGTGCCAGCAGTGATTGGTGGGGGGACGAGCAGTACTTC
D gene: NA; clone size: many; J gene: TRBJ2-7; V gene: TRBV6-6; CDR3 protein: CASSYSVYEQYF; CDR3 DNA: TGTGCCAGCAGTTACTCCGTCTACGAGCAGTACTTC
D gene: TRBD1; clone size: many; J gene: TRBJ2-2; V gene: TRBV4-3; CDR3 protein: CASSPGQGKTGELFF; CDR3 DNA: TGCGCCAGCAGCCCGGGACAGGGGAAAACCGGGGAGCTGTTTTTT
D gene: NA; clone size: few; J gene: TRBJ2-2; V gene: TRBV7-3; CDR3 protein: CASSLYLGTGELFF; CDR3 DNA: TGTGCCAGCAGCCTCTATCTTGGCACCGGGGAGCTGTTTTTT
D gene: NA; clone size: few; J gene: TRBJ2-5; V gene: TRBV28; CDR3 protein: CASSIPGGEETQYF; CDR3 DNA: TGTGCCAGCAGTATCCCGGGGGGCGAAGAGACCCAGTACTTC
D gene: TRBD2; clone size: NA; J gene: TRBJ2-1; V gene: TRBV12-3/TRBV12-4; CDR3 protein: CASSPTSGGAEQFF; CDR3 DNA: TGTGCCAGCAGCCCGACTAGCGGGGGGGCCGAGCAGTTCTTC
D gene: TRBD2; clone size: NA; J gene: TRBJ2-1; V gene: TRBV6-5; CDR3 protein: CASSYSSSGIDEQFF; CDR3 DNA: TGTGCCAGCAGTTACTCGTCTAGCGGGATTGATGAGCAGTTCTTC
D gene: TRBD1; clone size: NA; J gene: TRBJ2-7; V gene: TRBV7-6; CDR3 protein: CASSPTRTGHIYEQYF; CDR3 DNA: TGTGCCAGCAGCCCAACCCGGACAGGGCACATCTACGAGCAGTACTTC
D gene: NA; clone size: NA; J gene: TRBJ1-6; V gene: TRBV4-1; CDR3 protein: CASSQEQLYNSPLHF; CDR3 DNA: TGCGCCAGCAGCCAAGAGCAACTCTATAATTCACCCCTCCACTTT
D gene: NA; clone size: NA; J gene: TRBJ1-6; V gene: TRBV20-1; CDR3 protein: CSARDHNSPLHF; CDR3 DNA: TGCAGTGCTAGAGATCACAATTCACCCCTCCACTTT
D gene: TRBD2; clone size: NA; J gene: TRBJ2-3; V gene: TRBV14; CDR3 protein: CASSQPETSPHTDTQYF; CDR3 DNA: TGTGCCAGCAGCCAACCGGAGACTAGCCCACACACAGATACGCAGTATTTT
D gene: NA; clone size: NA; J gene: TRBJ2-2; V gene: TRBV24-1; CDR3 protein: CATSDTSGDTGELFF; CDR3 DNA: TGTGCCACCAGTGATACTTCGGGGGACACCGGGGAGCTGTTTTTT
D gene: TRBD1; clone size: few; J gene: TRBJ2-5; V gene: TRBV6-5; CDR3 protein: CASSYLQGAETQYF; CDR3 DNA: TGTGCCAGCAGTTACCTCCAGGGGGCTGAGACCCAGTACTTC
D gene: NA; clone size: few; J gene: TRBJ2-5; V gene: TRBV4-1; CDR3 protein: CASSQGGETQYF; CDR3 DNA: TGCGCCAGCAGCCAGGGGGGCGAGACCCAGTACTTC
D gene: NA; clone size: NA; J gene: TRBJ2-3; V gene: TRBV4-2; CDR3 protein: CASSQFLASGTDTQYF; CDR3 DNA: TGTGCCAGCAGCCAATTTTTAGCGAGTGGCACAGATACGCAGTATTTT
D gene: NA; clone size: many; J gene: TRBJ2-1; V gene: TRBV6-5; CDR3 protein: CASSWSGAGNEQFF; CDR3 DNA: TGTGCCAGCAGTTGGTCAGGGGCAGGGAATGAGCAGTTCTTC
D gene: TRBD2; clone size: few; J gene: TRBJ2-1; V gene: TRBV27; CDR3 protein: CASKLAGSYNEQFF; CDR3 DNA: TGTGCCAGCAAACTAGCGGGATCCTACAATGAGCAGTTCTTC
D gene: NA; clone size: many; J gene: TRBJ1-5; V gene: TRBV12-3/TRBV12-4; CDR3 protein: CASTLGGNQPQHF; CDR3 DNA: TGTGCCAGCACTCTGGGGGGTAATCAGCCCCAGCATTTT
D gene: NA; clone size: few; J gene: TRBJ1-2; V gene: TRBV2; CDR3 protein: CAIRLAANYGYTF; CDR3 DNA: TGTGCCATAAGATTGGCAGCTAACTATGGCTACACCTTC
D gene: NA; clone size: few; J gene: TRBJ2-3; V gene: TRBV28; CDR3 protein: CASSWLDSISTDTQYF; CDR3 DNA: TGTGCCAGCAGTTGGCTGGACAGCATTAGCACAGATACGCAGTATTTT
D gene: NA; clone size: NA; J gene: TRBJ2-7; V gene: TRBV25-1; CDR3 protein: CASSDIYEQYF; CDR3 DNA: TGTGCCAGCAGTGACATCTACGAGCAGTACTTC
D gene: NA; clone size: NA; J gene: TRBJ2-7; V gene: TRBV7-9; CDR3 protein: CASSLEPHYEQYF; CDR3 DNA: TGTGCCAGCAGCTTAGAACCCCACTACGAGCAGTACTTC
D gene: NA; clone size: NA; J gene: TRBJ2-7; V gene: TRBV11-2; CDR3 protein: CASSLGTYSYEQYF; CDR3 DNA: TGTGCCAGCAGCTTAGGAACGTACAGCTACGAGCAGTACTTC
D gene: NA; clone size: NA; J gene: TRBJ2-1; V gene: TRBV3-1; CDR3 protein: CASSVEGGAGYNEQFF; CDR3 DNA: TGTGCCAGCAGCGTCGAAGGGGGCGCGGGGTACAATGAGCAGTTCTTC
D gene: TRBD2; clone size: few; J gene: TRBJ2-1; V gene: TRBV5-1; CDR3 protein: CASSLALAGGIYNEQFF; CDR3 DNA: TGCGCCAGCAGCCTGGCACTAGCGGGAGGCATCTACAATGAGCAGTTCTTC
D gene: NA; clone size: once; J gene: TRBJ2-7; V gene: TRBV10-3; CDR3 protein: CAISPLDSYEQYF; CDR3 DNA: TGTGCCATCAGTCCTCTGGACTCCTACGAGCAGTACTTC
D gene: NA; clone size: NA; J gene: TRBJ2-2; V gene: TRBV6-2/TRBV6-3; CDR3 protein: CASKGTGELFF; CDR3 DNA: TGTGCCAGCAAGGGCACCGGGGAGCTGTTTTTT
D gene: NA; clone size: few; J gene: TRBJ1-5; V gene: TRBV30; CDR3 protein: CATSLRGANQPQHF; CDR3 DNA: TGTGCCACGTCTCTGCGGGGGGCGAATCAGCCCCAGCATTTT
D gene: TRBD2; clone size: NA; J gene: TRBJ2-3; V gene: TRBV28; CDR3 protein: CASNWKPGLGTDTQYF; CDR3 DNA: TGTGCCAGCAACTGGAAGCCGGGACTAGGCACAGATACGCAGTATTTT
D gene: NA; clone size: NA; J gene: TRBJ1-5; V gene: TRBV6-1; CDR3 protein: CASTPGLYSNQPQHF; CDR3 DNA: TGTGCCAGCACCCCGGGGCTTTATAGCAATCAGCCCCAGCATTTT
D gene: TRBD2; clone size: few; J gene: TRBJ2-5; V gene: TRBV12-3/TRBV12-4; CDR3 protein: CASSLSASGGPEGETQYF; CDR3 DNA: TGTGCCAGCAGTTTATCCGCTAGCGGGGGGCCCGAAGGCGAGACCCAGTACTTC